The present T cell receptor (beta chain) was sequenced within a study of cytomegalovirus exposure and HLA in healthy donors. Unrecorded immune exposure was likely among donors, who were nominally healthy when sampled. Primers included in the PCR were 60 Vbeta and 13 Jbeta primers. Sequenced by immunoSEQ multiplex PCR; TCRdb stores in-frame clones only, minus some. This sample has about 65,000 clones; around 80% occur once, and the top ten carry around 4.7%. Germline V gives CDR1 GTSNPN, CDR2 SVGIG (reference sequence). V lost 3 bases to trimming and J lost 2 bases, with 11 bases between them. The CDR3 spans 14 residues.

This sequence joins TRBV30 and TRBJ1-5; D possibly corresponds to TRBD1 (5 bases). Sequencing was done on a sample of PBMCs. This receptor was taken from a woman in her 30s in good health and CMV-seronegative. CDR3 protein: CAWRLRGGNQPQHF. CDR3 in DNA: TGTGCCTGGAGACTACGGGGGGGCAATCAGCCCCAGCATTTT. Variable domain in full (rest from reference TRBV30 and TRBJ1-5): SQTIHQWPATLVQPVGSPLSLECTVEGTSNPNLYWYRQAAGRGLQLLFYSVGIGQISSEVPQNLSASRPQDRQFILSSKKLLLSDSGFYLCAWRLRGGNQPQHFGDGTRLSIL.